This T cell receptor beta chain stems from a study of T-cell reconstitution after alpha-beta-depleted transplantation in children. The library targeted TCRbeta and was prepared with unique molecular identifiers. Via MiXCR, TCRdb re-called the PCR reads, giving one row per CDR3 protein. The sample has around 240,000 distinct CDR3 sequences, approximately 9.8% seen once. Germline V gives CDR1 SGHRS, CDR2 YFSETQ. The CDR3 runs 15 residues. Concerning this clonotype: A much larger clone differs from this one at a single base, so this may be a read error.

The material sequenced was PBMCs from the stem cell graft donor, taken from the stem cell graft. The receptor comes from a human donor who donated a stem cell graft to a child with SCID. J is TRBJ2-2 and V is TRBV5-1; tentatively, D is TRBD1 (7 bases). The DNA of the CDR3 is TGCGCCAGCAGCGCGGGACAGCGAAACACCGGGGTGCTGTTTTTT. Protein product: CASSAGQRNTGVLFF.